This record covers a single T cell receptor beta chain. These data are taken from a study of OX40 agonist ivuxolimab in advanced cancers. Study information: Dose-escalation patients had hepatocellular carcinoma, melanoma, renal cell or head and neck cancer.

Sequenced by immunoSEQ multiplex PCR; TCRdb stores in-frame clones only, minus some. The table has some 99,000 clones, roughly 83% seen once. The cohort excluded patients with autoimmune disease history or systemic immunosuppression. The origin of this receptor is an adult with an advanced solid tumor such as melanoma, head and neck, liver or kidney cancer. The sample consisted of CD4+ or CD8+ T cells sorted from blood, taken in a trial of the OX40 agonist ivuxolimab.

CDR3 DNA: TGTGCCAGCAGCTTAGACTCAGGCGCAAGCTCCTACGAGCAGTACTTC. This codes for CASSLDSGASSYEQYF. This sequence joins TRBV11-2 and TRBJ2-7, with D unresolved. V dropped 0 bases and J dropped 0 bases, with 12 bases sitting between them. The CDR3 has 16 amino acids. CDR1 is SGHAT, CDR2 FQNNGV, per germline.